This T cell receptor beta chain emerged from a study of blood T cell repertoires in COVID-19 (dated by TCRdb to the early 2020s). Study-level background: Samples from collaborators originated in the United States, Italy and Spain and spanned both the acute and convalescent phases of COVID-19. The material from the prospective study consisted of cDNA or gDNA derived from T cells, B-cell-depleted T cells, or PBMCs. The dataset comprised deeply sampled blood TCRbeta repertoires from subjects exposed to, actively infected with, or recovered from COVID-19. A freely available public database, intended as a resource for researchers studying the immune response to SARS-CoV-2, is where the repertoires were released. Samples were obtained from the ongoing ImmuneRACE study (first 160 participants) and from about 1,300 subjects provided by 6 global collaborators. Nearly every sample came with metadata listing a de-identified subject ID, COVID-19 status, age in years and sex. HLA class I and class II types, where available, came from metadata supplied by the sample provider rather than from assay-based typing.

Overall study outcomes, separate from this receptor: How much clinical and demographic metadata was included differed by source and by participant, and the metadata was provided uncurated.

The immunoSEQ Assay, a bias-controlled multiplex PCR, was used to amplify TCRbeta CDR3 regions from genomic DNA. The authors processed their data as follows. Within the assay, amplification of reference gene primers was used to estimate how many nucleated cells each sample contained. To quantify the absolute abundance of each unique TCRbeta CDR3 rearrangement, sequence reads were collapsed and filtered. For each sample, productive Simpson clonality was calculated by taking the square root of Simpson's diversity index across productive rearrangements. TCRdb provides this immuneACCESS table in a form limited to in-frame rearrangements. Some clones are lacking; in checked studies, under half of them reflect an unresolved V gene, and why the rest are absent is not known. That table furnishes V, J and clone size, whereas the DNA furnished D and trimming. The sample contains roughly 200,000 clones, about nine tenths of them found a single time. The ten largest clones represent about 1.6% of the sample.

Whole blood was collected in K2EDTA tubes by collaborating institutions according to the institutions' own protocols. For TCRbeta analysis, collaborators shipped samples in one of three forms: frozen whole blood, isolated PBMCs, or DNA extracted from either of those sample types. Worth noting for this clone: The antigen it binds to is not known. Base qualities are not recorded, but no much larger clone differs from it by a single base.

The CDR3 runs 15 amino acids, cysteine and phenylalanine included. Only the CDR3 portion is preserved as DNA: 45 bases, with reading frame beginning at the first base. The trim is 0 bases for V and 4 bases for J, with a gap of 12 bases between the germline ends. Based on the germline V gene (reference sequence), the CDR1 and CDR2 sequences are LNHDA and SQIVND. The sequenced sample consisted of peripheral blood. The clonotype comes from a man aged 18 to 29 with active or convalescent COVID-19. The sequence is built from TRBV19 and TRBJ1-2; TRBD1 could be the D gene, as 5 bases match. This receptor carries the CDR3 CASSIEQAGPYGYTF. The nucleotide sequence is TGTGCCAGTAGTATAGAACAGGCCGGACCCTATGGCTACACCTTC.